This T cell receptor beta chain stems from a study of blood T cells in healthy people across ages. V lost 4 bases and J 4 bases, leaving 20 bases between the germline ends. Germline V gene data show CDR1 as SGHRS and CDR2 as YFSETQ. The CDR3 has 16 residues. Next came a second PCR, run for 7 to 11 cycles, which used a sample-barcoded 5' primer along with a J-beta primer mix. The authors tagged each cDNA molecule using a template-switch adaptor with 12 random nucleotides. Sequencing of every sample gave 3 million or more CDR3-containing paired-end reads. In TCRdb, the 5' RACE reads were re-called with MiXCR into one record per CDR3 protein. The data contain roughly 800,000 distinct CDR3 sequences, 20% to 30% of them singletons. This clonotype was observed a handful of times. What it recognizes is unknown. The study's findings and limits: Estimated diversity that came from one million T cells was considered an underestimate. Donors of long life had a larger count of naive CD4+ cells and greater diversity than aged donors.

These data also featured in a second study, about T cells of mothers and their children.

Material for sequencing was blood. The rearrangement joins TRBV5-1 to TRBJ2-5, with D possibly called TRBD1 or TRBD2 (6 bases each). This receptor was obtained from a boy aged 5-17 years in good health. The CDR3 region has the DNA TGCGCCAGCAGCCCCACCGGCGGGACAATAAGAGAGACCCAGTACTTC. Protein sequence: CASSPTGGTIRETQYF.